This TCR beta chain emerged from a study of shared clonotypes between healthy human individuals. Looking at the study overall: Three CD4 naive, three CD4 memory, two CD8 naive and one CD8 memory plate were used per donor. Study-wide points: Naive subsets tended to show greater estimated richness than memory subsets.

The naive CD8 subset, CD45RO-negative cells positively selected for CCR7, excluded terminally differentiated effector memory CD45RA+ cells. Per the original methods: Filtering differed, since immunoSEQ gave only junction sequences and no quality scores. The assay was immunoSEQ multiplex PCR, and TCRdb's table has in-frame clones only and misses some. D and trimming were read from the DNA, whereas the V and J calls and clone size are those reported in that table. The table records hundreds of thousands of clones, 95% of them present only once. On this clone: Its specificity is not known.

The sequence was collected from a woman younger than 45 in good health. The sample taken for sequencing was naive CD8+ T cells sorted from blood.

CDR3 in amino acids: CASSLAPTSGSSYEQYF. CDR3 DNA: TGTGCCAGCAGCTTAGCCCCCACTAGCGGGTCATCCTACGAGCAGTACTTC. This chain uses TRBV13 with TRBJ2-7, with 9 bases lining up with TRBD2. The CDR3 sequence is 17 residues long. Unmatched junction bases numbered 8, after V lost 1 base and J lost 1 base. Germline loops: CDR1 PRHDT, CDR2 FYEKMQ (reference sequence).